This TCR beta chain was sequenced during a study of blood T cell repertoires in COVID-19. Seattle patients were enrolled while actively infected and followed longitudinally. The CDR3 length is 13 residues. CDR1 SGHTA and CDR2 FQGNSA come from the germline V gene. Trimming took off 3 bases at V and 2 bases at J, with 7 bases between the two ends. Original processing methods: Estimated nucleated cell counts came from reference gene primer amplification. Produced via immunoSEQ multiplex PCR; TCRdb's table is partial and in-frame only. V and J calls and clone size are those listed in that table; D and trimming were worked out from the DNA. This table has some 150,000 clones, around 85% appearing once.

J is TRBJ1-1 and V is TRBV7-2; D is unclear. Specimen: peripheral blood. This receptor was identified in a man in his fifties or sixties with COVID-19, enrolled during active disease. CDR3 loop: CASSFSRNTEAFF. CDR3 DNA sequence: TGTGCCAGCAGCTTTTCCCGTAACACTGAAGCTTTCTTT. Full variable domain (rest looked up from reference TRBV7-2 and TRBJ1-1): GAGVSQSPSNKVTEKGKDVELRCDPISGHTALYWYRQSLGQGLEFLIYFQGNSAPDKSGLPSDRFSAERTGGSVSTLTIQRTQQEDSAVYLCASSFSRNTEAFFGQGTRLTVV.